Listed below are T cell receptor beta chains from one sample, sequenced in a study of blood T cell repertoires in COVID-19. Only in-frame clones appear in the TCRdb table, and some are missing; sequencing was by immunoSEQ multiplex PCR. The sample carries fewer than 120,000 clones, over 65% recorded once. What was sequenced was peripheral blood. The receptors derive from an elderly woman with acute or convalescent COVID-19. Each CDR3 is given with its conserved first and last residue. D genes are given only for firm matches. Not every row has a clone size; where given, it reads once, few, many or a size class.

>-|TRBV5-1|-|TRBJ2-3|15
CASSLANRDTDTQYF
TGCGCCAGCAGCTTGGCCAACCGGGACACAGATACGCAGTATTTT
>TRBD2|TRBV29-1|-|TRBJ2-1|14
CSVVSGSRGYEQFF
TGCAGCGTTGTTAGCGGGAGTCGGGGCTATGAGCAGTTCTTC
>TRBD1|TRBV5-1|-|TRBJ1-5|16
CASSSAPGQGSQPQHF
TGCGCCAGCAGCTCGGCCCCGGGACAGGGATCTCAGCCCCAGCATTTT
>-|TRBV7-3|few|TRBJ2-5|14
CASSPQGLMETQYF
TGTGCCAGCAGCCCACAGGGTTTGATGGAGACCCAGTACTTC
>-|TRBV19|-|TRBJ1-1|15
CASIKSPLYDTEAFF
TGTGCCAGTATTAAATCTCCCCTTTATGACACTGAAGCTTTCTTT
>-|TRBV6-1|-|TRBJ2-7|13
CASSHGRSYEQYF
TGTGCCAGCAGCCACGGTCGATCCTACGAGCAGTACTTC
>TRBD2|TRBV3-1/TRBV3-2|-|TRBJ2-3|16
CASSQSTGGSTDTQYF
TGTGCCAGCAGCCAATCCACGGGAGGGTCCACAGATACGCAGTATTTT
>-|TRBV10-1|-|TRBJ2-2|12
CASSYLGGELFF
TGCGCCAGTTCCTATCTTGGCGGGGAGCTGTTTTTT
>-|TRBV30|-|TRBJ1-2|11
CAWSVRGGYTF
TGTGCCTGGAGTGTACGCGGTGGCTACACCTTC
>TRBD1|TRBV2|-|TRBJ1-2|14
CASSEQGQSYGYTF
TGTGCCAGCAGTGAGCAGGGACAGAGCTATGGCTACACCTTC
>-|TRBV18|-|TRBJ2-2|16
CASSPPGAANTGELFF
TGTGCCAGCTCACCACCTGGGGCCGCTAACACCGGGGAGCTGTTTTTT
>-|TRBV19|-|TRBJ1-2|14
CASNVGQTNYGYTF
TGTGCCAGTAACGTTGGGCAAACTAACTATGGCTACACCTTC
>TRBD2|TRBV5-1|-|TRBJ2-3|16
CASSPLLLAGGDTQYF
TGCGCCAGCAGCCCACTCCTACTAGCGGGAGGGGATACGCAGTATTTT
>-|TRBV12-3/TRBV12-4|-|TRBJ2-7|12
CASSLAQAEQYF
TGTGCCAGCAGTTTAGCACAGGCCGAGCAGTACTTC
>-|TRBV10-1|few|TRBJ1-1|13
CASSESSRQEAFF
TGCGCCAGCAGTGAGTCTTCTCGCCAGGAAGCTTTCTTT
>-|TRBV7-9|once|TRBJ2-5|14
CASSLAGRQETQYF
TGTGCCAGCAGCTTAGCGGGCAGGCAAGAGACCCAGTACTTC
>TRBD2|TRBV5-4|-|TRBJ2-7|14
CASSLGTSVYEQYF
TGTGCCAGCAGCTTGGGTACTAGCGTCTACGAGCAGTACTTC
>-|TRBV2|-|TRBJ1-2|14
CASSEVEETYGYTF
TGTGCCAGCAGTGAAGTTGAGGAGACCTATGGCTACACCTTC
>-|TRBV10-3|few|TRBJ2-7|16
CAISESTGTLNYEQYF
TGTGCCATCAGTGAGTCGACGGGGACTCTAAACTACGAGCAGTACTTC
>-|TRBV27|-|TRBJ2-7|15
CASSLEALGVYEQYF
TGTGCCAGCAGTTTAGAGGCTCTGGGTGTCTACGAGCAGTACTTC
>-|TRBV6-6|once|TRBJ1-1|16
CASSTDRRRLNTEAFF
TGTGCCAGCAGTACCGACAGGAGACGACTGAACACTGAAGCTTTCTTT
>-|TRBV21-1|-|TRBJ2-4|20
CASSKGRPSGGRIAKNIQYF
TGTGCCAGCAGCAAAGGTCGGCCTAGCGGGGGGAGAATAGCCAAAAACATTCAGTACTTC
>TRBD1|TRBV5-6|-|TRBJ1-2|16
CASTPVGGPINYGYTF
TGTGCCAGCACACCGGTAGGGGGCCCGATTAACTATGGCTACACCTTC
>TRBD2|TRBV20-1|-|TRBJ2-7|17
CSASTPPGAGGPREQYF
TGCAGTGCTAGTACACCACCTGGAGCGGGAGGGCCCCGAGAGCAGTACTTC
>TRBD2|TRBV7-2|-|TRBJ2-1|15
CASSITSGTYNEQFF
TGTGCCAGCAGCATTACTAGCGGGACCTACAATGAGCAGTTCTTC
>TRBD1|TRBV19|-|TRBJ1-1|15
CASSQDRGYNTEAFF
TGTGCCAGTAGCCAAGACAGGGGCTACAACACTGAAGCTTTCTTT
>-|TRBV2|once|TRBJ2-3|11
CASSGVDTQYF
TGTGCCAGCAGCGGTGTAGATACGCAGTATTTT
>-|TRBV3-1/TRBV3-2|-|TRBJ2-5|12
CASSHVLETQYF
TGTGCCAGCAGCCACGTATTGGAGACCCAGTACTTC
>TRBD1|TRBV6-4|-|TRBJ1-2|14
CASSDPDRAGGYTF
TGTGCCAGCAGTGACCCGGACAGGGCGGGTGGCTACACCTTC
>TRBD1|TRBV30|-|TRBJ1-2|14
CAWSRDRASHGYTF
TGTGCCTGGAGTCGGGACAGGGCGTCTCATGGCTACACCTTC
>-|TRBV19|-|TRBJ1-1|10
CATGGVWAFF
TGTGCCACCGGGGGGGTTTGGGCTTTCTTT
>-|TRBV7-2|-|TRBJ2-3|17
CASSLFGLGSRTDTQYF
TGTGCCAGCAGCTTATTTGGTCTGGGCTCCCGCACAGATACGCAGTATTTT
>TRBD1|TRBV5-1|once|TRBJ1-1|15
CASSPAGTGATEAFF
TGCGCCAGCAGCCCCGCGGGGACAGGGGCCACTGAAGCTTTCTTT
>-|TRBV3-1/TRBV3-2|few|TRBJ1-3|15
CASSVDRYSGNTIYF
TGTGCCAGCAGCGTGGACAGATACTCTGGAAACACCATATATTTT
>-|TRBV14|few|TRBJ2-2|15
CASSQELGTGGELFF
TGTGCCAGCAGCCAAGAGTTGGGGACTGGCGGGGAGCTGTTTTTT